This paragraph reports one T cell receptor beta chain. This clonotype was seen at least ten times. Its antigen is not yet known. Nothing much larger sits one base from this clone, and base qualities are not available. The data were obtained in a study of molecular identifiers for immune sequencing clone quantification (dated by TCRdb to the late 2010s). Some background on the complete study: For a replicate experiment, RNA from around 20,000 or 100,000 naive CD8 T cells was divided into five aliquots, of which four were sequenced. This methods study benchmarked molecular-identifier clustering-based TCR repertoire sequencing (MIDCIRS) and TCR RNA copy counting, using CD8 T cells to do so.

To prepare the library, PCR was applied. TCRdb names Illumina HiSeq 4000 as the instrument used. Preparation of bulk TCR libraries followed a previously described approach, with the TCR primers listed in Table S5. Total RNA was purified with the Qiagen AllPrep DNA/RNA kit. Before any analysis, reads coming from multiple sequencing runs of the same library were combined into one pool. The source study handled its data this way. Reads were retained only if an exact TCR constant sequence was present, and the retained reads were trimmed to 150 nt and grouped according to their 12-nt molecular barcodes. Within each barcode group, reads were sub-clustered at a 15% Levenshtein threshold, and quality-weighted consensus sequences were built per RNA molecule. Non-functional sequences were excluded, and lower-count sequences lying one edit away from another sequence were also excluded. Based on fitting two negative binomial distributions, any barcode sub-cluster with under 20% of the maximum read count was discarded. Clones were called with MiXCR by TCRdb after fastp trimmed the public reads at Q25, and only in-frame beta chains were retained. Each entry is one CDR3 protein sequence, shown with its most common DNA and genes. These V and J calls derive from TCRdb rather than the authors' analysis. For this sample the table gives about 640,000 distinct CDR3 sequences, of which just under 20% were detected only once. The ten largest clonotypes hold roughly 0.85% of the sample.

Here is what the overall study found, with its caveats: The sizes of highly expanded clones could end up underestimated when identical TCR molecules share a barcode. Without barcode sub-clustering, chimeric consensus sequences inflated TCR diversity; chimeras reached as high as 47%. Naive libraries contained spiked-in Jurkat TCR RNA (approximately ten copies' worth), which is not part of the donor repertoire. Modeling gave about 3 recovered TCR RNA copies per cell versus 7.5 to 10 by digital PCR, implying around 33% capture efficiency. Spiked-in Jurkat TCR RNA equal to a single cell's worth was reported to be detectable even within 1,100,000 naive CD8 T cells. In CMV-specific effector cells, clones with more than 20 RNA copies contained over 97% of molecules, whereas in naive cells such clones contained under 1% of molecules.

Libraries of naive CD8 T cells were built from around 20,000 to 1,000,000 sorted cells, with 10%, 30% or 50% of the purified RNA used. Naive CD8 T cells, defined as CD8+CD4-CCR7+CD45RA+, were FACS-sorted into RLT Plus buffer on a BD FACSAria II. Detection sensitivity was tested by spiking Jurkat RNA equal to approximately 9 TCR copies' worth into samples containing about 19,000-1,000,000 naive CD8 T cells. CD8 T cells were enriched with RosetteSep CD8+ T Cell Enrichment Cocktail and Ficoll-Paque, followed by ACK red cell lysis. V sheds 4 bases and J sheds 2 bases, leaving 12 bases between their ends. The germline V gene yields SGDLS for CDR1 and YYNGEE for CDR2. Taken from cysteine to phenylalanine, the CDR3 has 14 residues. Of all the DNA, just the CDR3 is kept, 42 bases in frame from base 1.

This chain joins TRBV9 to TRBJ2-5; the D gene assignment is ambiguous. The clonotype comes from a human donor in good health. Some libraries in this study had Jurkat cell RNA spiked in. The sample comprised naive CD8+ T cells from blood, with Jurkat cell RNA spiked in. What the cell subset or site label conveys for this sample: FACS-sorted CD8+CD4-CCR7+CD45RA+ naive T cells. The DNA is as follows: TGTGCCAGCAGCCCAGAGTTAGTGCAAGAGACCCAGTACTTC. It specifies CASSPELVQETQYF.